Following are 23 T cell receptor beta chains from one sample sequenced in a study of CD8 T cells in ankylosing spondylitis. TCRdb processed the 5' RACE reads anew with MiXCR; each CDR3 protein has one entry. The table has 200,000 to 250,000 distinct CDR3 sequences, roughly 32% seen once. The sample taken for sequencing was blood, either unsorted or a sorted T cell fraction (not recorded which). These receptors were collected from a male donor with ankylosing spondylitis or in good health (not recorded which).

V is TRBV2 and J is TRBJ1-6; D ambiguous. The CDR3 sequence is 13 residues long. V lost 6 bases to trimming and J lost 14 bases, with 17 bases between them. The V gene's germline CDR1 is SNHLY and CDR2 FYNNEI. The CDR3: CASSLESMGSLHF. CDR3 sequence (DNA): TGTGCCAGCAGCTTGGAGTCTATGGGGTCCCTCCACTTT.

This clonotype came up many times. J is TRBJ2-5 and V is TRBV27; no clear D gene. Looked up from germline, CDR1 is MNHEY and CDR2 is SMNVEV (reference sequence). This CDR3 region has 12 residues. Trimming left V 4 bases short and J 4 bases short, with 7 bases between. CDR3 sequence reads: CASSSGRETQYF. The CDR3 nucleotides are TGTGCCAGCAGTTCCGGACGAGAGACCCAGTACTTC.

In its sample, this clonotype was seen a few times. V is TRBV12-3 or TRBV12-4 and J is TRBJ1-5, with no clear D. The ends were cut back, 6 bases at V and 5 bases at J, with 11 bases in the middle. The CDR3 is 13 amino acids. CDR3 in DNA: TGTGCCAGCAGCCTCGGTCTAGATCAGCCCCAGCATTTT. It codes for CASSLGLDQPQHF.

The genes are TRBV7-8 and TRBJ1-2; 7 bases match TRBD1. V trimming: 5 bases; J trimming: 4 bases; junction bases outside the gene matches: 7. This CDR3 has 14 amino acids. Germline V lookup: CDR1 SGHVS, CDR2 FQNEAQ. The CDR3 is CASSAGQRIYGYTF. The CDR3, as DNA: TGTGCCAGCAGCGCGGGACAGAGGATCTATGGCTACACCTTC.

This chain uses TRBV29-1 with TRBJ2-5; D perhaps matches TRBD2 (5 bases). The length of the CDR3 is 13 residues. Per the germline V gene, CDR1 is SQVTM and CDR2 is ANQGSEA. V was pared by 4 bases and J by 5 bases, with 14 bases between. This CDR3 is CSVAGSGIETQYF. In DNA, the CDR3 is TGCAGCGTTGCGGGGAGCGGTATCGAGACCCAGTACTTC.

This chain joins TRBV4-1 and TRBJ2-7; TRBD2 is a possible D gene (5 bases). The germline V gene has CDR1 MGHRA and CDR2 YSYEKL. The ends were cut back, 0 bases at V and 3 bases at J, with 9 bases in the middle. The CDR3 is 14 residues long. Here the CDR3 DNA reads TGCGCCAGCAGCCAAGAGTCGGGGTACTACGAGCAGTACTTC. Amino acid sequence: CASSQESGYYEQYF.

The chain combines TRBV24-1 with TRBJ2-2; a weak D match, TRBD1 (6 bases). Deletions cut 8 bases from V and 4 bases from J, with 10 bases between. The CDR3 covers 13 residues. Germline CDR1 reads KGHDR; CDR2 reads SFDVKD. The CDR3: CATTGQPTGELFF. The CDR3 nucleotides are TGTGCCACCACCGGACAGCCCACCGGGGAGCTGTTTTTT.

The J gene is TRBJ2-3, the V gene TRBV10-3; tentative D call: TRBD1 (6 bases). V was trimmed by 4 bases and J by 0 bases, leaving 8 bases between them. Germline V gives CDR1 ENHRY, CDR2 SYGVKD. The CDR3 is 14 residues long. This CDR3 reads CAISGTVSTDTQYF. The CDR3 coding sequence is TGTGCCATCAGTGGGACAGTTAGCACAGATACGCAGTATTTT.

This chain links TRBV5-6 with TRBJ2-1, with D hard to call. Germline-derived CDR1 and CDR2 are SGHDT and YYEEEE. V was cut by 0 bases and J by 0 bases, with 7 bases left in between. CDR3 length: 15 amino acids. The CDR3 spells CASSLVRDSYNEQFF. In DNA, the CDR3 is TGTGCCAGCAGCTTGGTTAGGGACTCCTACAATGAGCAGTTCTTC. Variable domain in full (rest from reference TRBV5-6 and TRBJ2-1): DAGVTQSPTHLIKTRGQQVTLRCSPKSGHDTVSWYQQALGQGPQFIFQYYEEEERQRGNFPDRFSGHQFPNYSSELNVNALLLGDSALYLCASSLVRDSYNEQFFGPGTRLTVL.

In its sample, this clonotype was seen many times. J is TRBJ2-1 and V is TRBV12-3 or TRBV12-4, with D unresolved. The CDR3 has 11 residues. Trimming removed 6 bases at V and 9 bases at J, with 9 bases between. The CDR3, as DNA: TGTGCCAGCAGCTTGGTGGGTGAGCAGTTCTTC. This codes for CASSLVGEQFF.

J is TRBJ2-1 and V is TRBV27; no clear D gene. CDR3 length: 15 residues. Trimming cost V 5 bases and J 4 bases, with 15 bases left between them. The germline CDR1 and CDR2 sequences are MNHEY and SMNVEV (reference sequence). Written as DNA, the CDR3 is TGTGCCAGCAGTAGGTGGGGTATAGGGTACAATGAGCAGTTCTTC. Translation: CASSRWGIGYNEQFF.

CDR3 residues: CATSRDPGGNQPQHF. DNA of the CDR3: TGTGCCACCAGCAGAGACCCAGGGGGCAATCAGCCCCAGCATTTT. V usage is TRBV15 and J usage is TRBJ1-5; perhaps TRBD1 as D (6 bases). Germline CDR1 is LNHNV and CDR2 is YYDKDF (reference sequence). CDR3 length equals 15 residues. The ends were cut back, 0 bases at V and 2 bases at J, with 8 bases in the middle.

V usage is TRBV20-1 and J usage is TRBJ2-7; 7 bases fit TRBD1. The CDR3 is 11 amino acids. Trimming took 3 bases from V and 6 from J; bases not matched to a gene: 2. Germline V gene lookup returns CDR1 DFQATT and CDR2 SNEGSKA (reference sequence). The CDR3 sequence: CSARRGLEQYF. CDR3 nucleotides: TGCAGTGCTAGGAGGGGGCTCGAGCAGTACTTC.

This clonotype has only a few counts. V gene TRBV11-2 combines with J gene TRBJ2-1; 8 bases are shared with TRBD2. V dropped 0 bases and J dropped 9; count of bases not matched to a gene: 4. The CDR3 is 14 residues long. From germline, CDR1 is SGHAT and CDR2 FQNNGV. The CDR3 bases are TGTGCCAGCAGCTTAGAGGGACTAGTAGTTGAGCAGTTCTTC. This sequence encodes CASSLEGLVVEQFF.

The CDR3 sequence: CASSAGVGGYEQYF. DNA of the CDR3: TGCGCCAGCAGCGCCGGGGTTGGGGGGTACGAGCAGTACTTC. The J gene is TRBJ2-7, the V gene TRBV5-1; D is perhaps TRBD2 (6 bases). V gave up 4 bases and J gave up 4 bases, with 15 bases separating them. This CDR3 has 14 residues. The germline gives CDR1 SGHRS, CDR2 YFSETQ.

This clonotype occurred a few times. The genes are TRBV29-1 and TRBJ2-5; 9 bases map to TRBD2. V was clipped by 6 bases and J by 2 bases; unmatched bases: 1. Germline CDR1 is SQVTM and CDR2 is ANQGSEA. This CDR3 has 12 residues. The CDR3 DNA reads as TGCAGCGTAGGACTAGCGCAAGAGACCCAGTACTTC. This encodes CSVGLAQETQYF.

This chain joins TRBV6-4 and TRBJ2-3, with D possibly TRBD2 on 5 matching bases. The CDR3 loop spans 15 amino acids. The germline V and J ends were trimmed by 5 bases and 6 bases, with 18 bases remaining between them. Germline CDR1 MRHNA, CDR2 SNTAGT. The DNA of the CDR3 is TGTGCCAGCAGTCCCGGGCCTAGCCCTATTGATACGCAGTATTTT. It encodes CASSPGPSPIDTQYF.

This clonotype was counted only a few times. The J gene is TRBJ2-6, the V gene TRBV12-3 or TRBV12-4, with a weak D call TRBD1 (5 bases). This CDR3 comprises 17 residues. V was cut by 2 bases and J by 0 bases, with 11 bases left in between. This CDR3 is CASSLFPGYSGANVLTF. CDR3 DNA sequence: TGTGCCAGCAGTTTATTCCCAGGGTACTCTGGGGCCAACGTCCTGACTTTC.

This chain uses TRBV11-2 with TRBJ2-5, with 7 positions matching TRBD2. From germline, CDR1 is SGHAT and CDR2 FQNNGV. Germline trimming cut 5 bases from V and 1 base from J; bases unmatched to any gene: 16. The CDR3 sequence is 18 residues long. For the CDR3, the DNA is TGTGCCAGCAGCCCCATTACCCAGCGGGGACGCCGCCAAGAGACCCAGTACTTC. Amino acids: CASSPITQRGRRQETQYF. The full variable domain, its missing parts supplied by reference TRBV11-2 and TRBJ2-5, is EAGVAQSPRYKIIEKRQSVAFWCNPISGHATLYWYQQILGQGPKLLIQFQNNGVVDDSQLPKDRFSAERLKGVDSTLKIQPAKLEDSAVYLCASSPITQRGRRQETQYFGPGTRLLVL.

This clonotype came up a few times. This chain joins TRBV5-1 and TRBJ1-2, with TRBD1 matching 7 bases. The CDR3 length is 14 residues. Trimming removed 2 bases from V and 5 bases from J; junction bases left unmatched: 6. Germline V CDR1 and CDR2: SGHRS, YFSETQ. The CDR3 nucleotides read TGCGCCAGCAGCTTTGGGACAGCGATTTATGGCTACACCTTC. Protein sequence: CASSFGTAIYGYTF.

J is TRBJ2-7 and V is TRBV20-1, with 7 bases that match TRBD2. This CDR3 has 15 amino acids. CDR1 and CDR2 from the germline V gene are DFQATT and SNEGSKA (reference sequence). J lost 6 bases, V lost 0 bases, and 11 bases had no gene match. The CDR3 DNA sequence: TGCAGTGCTAGAGATATCGAGCGGGGACCTATCGAGCAGTACTTC. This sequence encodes CSARDIERGPIEQYF.

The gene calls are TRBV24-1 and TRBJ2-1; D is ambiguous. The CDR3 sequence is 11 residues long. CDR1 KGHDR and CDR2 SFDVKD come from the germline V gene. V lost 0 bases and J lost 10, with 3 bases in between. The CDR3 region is CATSDLIEQFF. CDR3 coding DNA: TGTGCCACCAGTGATTTGATCGAGCAGTTCTTC.

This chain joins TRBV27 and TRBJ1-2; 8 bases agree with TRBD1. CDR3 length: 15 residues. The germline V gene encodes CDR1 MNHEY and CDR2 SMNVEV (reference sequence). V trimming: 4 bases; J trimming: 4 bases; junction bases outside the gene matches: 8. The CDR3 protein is CASSSTLGQGYGYTF. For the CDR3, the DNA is TGTGCCAGCAGTTCGACCCTAGGACAGGGCTATGGCTACACCTTC.